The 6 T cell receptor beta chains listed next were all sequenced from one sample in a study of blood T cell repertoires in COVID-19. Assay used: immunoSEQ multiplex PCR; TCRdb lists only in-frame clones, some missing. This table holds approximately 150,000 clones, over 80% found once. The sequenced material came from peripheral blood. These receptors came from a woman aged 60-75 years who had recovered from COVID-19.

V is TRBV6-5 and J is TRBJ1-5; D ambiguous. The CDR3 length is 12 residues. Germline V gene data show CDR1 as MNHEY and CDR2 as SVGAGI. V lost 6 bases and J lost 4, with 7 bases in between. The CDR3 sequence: CASSTFNQPQHF. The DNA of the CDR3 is TGTGCCAGCAGCACTTTTAATCAGCCCCAGCATTTT.

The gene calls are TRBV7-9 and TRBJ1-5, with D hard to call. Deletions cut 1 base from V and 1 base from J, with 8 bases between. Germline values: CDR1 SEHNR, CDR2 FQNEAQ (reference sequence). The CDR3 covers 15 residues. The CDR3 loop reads CASSLGGNSNQPQHF. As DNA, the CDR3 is TGTGCCAGCAGCTTAGGAGGGAACAGCAATCAGCCCCAGCATTTT.

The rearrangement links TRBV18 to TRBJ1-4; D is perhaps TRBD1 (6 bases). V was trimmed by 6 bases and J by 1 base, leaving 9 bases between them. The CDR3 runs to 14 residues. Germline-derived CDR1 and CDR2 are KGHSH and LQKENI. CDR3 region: CASSQGQTNEKLFF. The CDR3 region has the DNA TGTGCCAGCTCCCAGGGGCAAACTAATGAAAAACTGTTTTTT.

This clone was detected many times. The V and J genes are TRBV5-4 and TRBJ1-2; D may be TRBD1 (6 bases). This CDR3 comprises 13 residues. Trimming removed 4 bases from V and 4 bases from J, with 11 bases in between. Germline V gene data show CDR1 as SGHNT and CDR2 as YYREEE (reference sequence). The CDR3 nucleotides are TGTGCCAGCAGCCAGGACAGCATCTATGGCTACACCTTC. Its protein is CASSQDSIYGYTF. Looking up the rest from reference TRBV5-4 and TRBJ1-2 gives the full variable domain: ETGVTQSPTHLIKTRGQQVTLRCSSQSGHNTVSWYQQALGQGPQFIFQYYREEENGRGNFPPRFSGLQFPNYSSELNVNALELDDSALYLCASSQDSIYGYTFGSGTRLTVV.

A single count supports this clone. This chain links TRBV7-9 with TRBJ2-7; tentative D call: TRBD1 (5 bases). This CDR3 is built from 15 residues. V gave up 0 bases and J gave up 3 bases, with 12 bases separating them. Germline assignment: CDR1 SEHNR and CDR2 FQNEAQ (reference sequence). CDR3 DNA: TGTGCCAGCAGCTTAGCGGGATTTAGGGGCTACGAGCAGTACTTC. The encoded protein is CASSLAGFRGYEQYF.

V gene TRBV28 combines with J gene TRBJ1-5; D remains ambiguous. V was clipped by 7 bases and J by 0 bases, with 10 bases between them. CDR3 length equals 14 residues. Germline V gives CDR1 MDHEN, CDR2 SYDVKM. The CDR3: CASKTTFSNQPQHF. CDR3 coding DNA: TGTGCCAGCAAGACGACATTTAGCAATCAGCCCCAGCATTTT.